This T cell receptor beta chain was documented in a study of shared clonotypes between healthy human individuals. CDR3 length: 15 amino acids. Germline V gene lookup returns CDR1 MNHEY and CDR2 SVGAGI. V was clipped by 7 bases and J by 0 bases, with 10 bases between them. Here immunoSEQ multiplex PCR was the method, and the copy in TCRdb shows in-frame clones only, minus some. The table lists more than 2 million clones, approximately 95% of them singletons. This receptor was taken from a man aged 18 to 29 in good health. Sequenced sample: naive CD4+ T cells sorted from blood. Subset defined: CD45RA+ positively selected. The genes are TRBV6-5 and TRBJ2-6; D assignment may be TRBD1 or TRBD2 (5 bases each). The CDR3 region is CASMGVDSGANVLTF. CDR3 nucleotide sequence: TGTGCCAGCATGGGGGTAGACTCTGGGGCCAACGTCCTGACTTTC.